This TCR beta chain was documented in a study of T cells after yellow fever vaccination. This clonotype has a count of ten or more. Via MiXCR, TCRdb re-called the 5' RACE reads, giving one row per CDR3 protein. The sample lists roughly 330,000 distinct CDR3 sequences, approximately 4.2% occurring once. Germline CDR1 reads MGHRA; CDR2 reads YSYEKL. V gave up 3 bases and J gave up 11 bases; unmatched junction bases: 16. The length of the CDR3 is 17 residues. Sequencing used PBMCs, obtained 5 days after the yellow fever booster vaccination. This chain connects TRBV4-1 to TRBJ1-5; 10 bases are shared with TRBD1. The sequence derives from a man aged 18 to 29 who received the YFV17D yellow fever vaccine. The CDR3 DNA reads TGCGCCAGCAGCCAGGACCTTGGACAGGGGGGCATCGGGACCCAGCATTTT. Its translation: CASSQDLGQGGIGTQHF.